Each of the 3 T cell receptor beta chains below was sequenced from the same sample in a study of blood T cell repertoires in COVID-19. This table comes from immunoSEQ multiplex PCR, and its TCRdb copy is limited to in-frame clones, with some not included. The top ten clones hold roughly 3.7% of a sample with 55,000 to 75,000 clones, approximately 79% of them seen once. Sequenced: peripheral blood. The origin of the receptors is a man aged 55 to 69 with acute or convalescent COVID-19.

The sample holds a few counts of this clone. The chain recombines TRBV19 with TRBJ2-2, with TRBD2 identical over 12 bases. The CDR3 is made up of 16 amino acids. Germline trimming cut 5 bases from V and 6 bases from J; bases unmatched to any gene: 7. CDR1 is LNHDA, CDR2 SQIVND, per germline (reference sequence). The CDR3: CASSPRLAGVPGELFF. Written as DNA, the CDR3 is TGTGCCAGTAGTCCCAGACTAGCGGGAGTTCCCGGGGAGCTGTTTTTT.

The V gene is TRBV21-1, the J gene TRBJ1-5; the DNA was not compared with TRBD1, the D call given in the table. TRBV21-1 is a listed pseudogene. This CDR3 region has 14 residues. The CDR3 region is CASSYRDRAQPQHF. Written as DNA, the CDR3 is TGTGCCAGCAGCTACCGGGACAGGGCTCAGCCCCAGCATTTT.

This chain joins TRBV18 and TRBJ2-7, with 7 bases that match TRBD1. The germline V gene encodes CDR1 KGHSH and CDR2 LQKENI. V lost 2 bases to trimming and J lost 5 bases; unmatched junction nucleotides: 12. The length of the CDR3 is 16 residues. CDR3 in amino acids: CASSPIKGTDGNEQYF. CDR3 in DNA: TGTGCCAGCTCACCAATTAAGGGGACAGATGGTAACGAGCAGTACTTC.